This T cell receptor beta chain was found in a study of T cell repertoires in cytomegalovirus infection. TCRdb passed the reads through MiXCR, listing each CDR3 protein once. The repertoire holds about 830,000 distinct CDR3 sequences, with approximately 32% as singletons. Looked up from germline, CDR1 is SGHTA and CDR2 is FQGTGA. The V end was cut by 1 base, the J end by 2 bases, with 24 bases between. The CDR3 is 20 amino acids. This clonotype turned up a few times. Its antigen is unidentified. The clonotype originates from a human donor in good health (CMV status not recorded). Some clones in this sample may be carry-over from other donors' samples. The rearrangement uses TRBV7-3 and TRBJ1-5, with unresolved D. Sequenced material: cultured CD8+ T cells from PBMCs, taken from culture after CMV antigen stimulation. CDR3 bases: TGTGCCAGCAGCTTAATACCCCTGGGAAGGTTCGGGTGGCGCAATCAGCCCCAGCATTTT. Translated, it gives CASSLIPLGRFGWRNQPQHF.